This T cell receptor beta chain was identified in a study of cytomegalovirus exposure and HLA in healthy donors. Both 60 Vbeta primers and 13 Jbeta primers went into the PCR. Measured with immunoSEQ multiplex PCR; TCRdb has only the in-frame clones, and not every one. The sample yields about 130,000 clones, 17% seen once. Germline CDR1 reads LGHNA; CDR2 reads YNFKEQ. With 1 base clipped from V and 3 bases from J, the junction kept 4 bases outside the gene matches. The CDR3 consists of 16 residues. Participants comprised healthy donors of bone marrow. This clone turned up a few times. The sequence was obtained from a female donor in good health and CMV-seropositive. Sequencing was performed on PBMCs. The V and J genes are TRBV4-2 and TRBJ2-3; 10 bases are a match to TRBD2. CDR3 amino acids: CASSQGSSGGTDTQYF. CDR3 DNA: TGTGCCAGCAGCCAAGGATCTAGCGGGGGTACAGATACGCAGTATTTT.